This passage covers 25 T cell receptor beta chains from one sample sequenced in a study of regulatory T cells in long-lasting Graves disease. With iRepertoire HTBI primers and Arm-PCR of CDR3 regions, TCR beta libraries were built. MiXCR, run by TCRdb on the multiplex PCR reads, gives a single entry per CDR3 protein. The sample contains 200,000 to 250,000 distinct CDR3 sequences, roughly 19% of which appear only once. Sample time point: newly diagnosed GD, antithyroid drugs for less than 3 months. RNA isolated from PBMCs was used to make the TCR library. In addition, the sample was reused for a study of T cells in Graves' hyperthyroidism and ophthalmopathy.

The source was peripheral blood mononuclear cells (PBMCs), collected at new diagnosis, from a patient treated with antithyroid drugs. These receptors all stem from a woman aged 30 to 39 with Graves disease.

Comment on this clonotype: This probably arose from a read error, given a far larger clone one base away. CDR3: CASSLYRVKAGNTIYF. DNA for the CDR3: TGTGCCAGCAGTTTATACAGGGTGAAGGCTGGAAACACCATATATTTT. The chain uses TRBV27 and TRBJ1-3; tentative D call: TRBD1 (6 bases). V lost 1 base and J 2 bases, leaving 12 bases between the germline ends. CDR1 is MNHEY, CDR2 SMNVEV, per germline (reference sequence). This CDR3 spans 16 amino acids.

This clonotype came up many times. V usage is TRBV28 and J usage is TRBJ1-1; D call uncertain. CDR3 length equals 15 residues. Looked up from germline, CDR1 is MDHEN and CDR2 is SYDVKM. The V end lost 6 bases, the J end lost 0 bases, and 14 bases lay between the germline ends. CDR3 loop: CASRPYRGLNTEAFF. CDR3 coding DNA: TGTGCCAGCAGGCCTTACCGGGGTTTGAACACTGAAGCTTTCTTT.

This clonotype appeared many times. The chain employs TRBV2 and TRBJ2-3; TRBD2 might be the D (5 bases). Germline CDR1 reads SNHLY; CDR2 reads FYNNEI. The CDR3 length is 17 residues. V lost 8 bases and J 2 bases, leaving 23 bases between the germline ends. Written as DNA, the CDR3 is TGTGCCAGCGCTGACAACGGGGAGACTACTTACACAGATACGCAGTATTTT. Protein product: CASADNGETTYTDTQYF.

Ten or more counts support this clonotype. The chain has TRBV2 and TRBJ1-4, with 7 bases that match TRBD1. Germline lookup yields CDR1 SNHLY and CDR2 FYNNEI. This CDR3 is built from 18 residues. The V segment lost 4 bases and the J segment 0 bases; nucleotides outside the gene matches: 11. The CDR3 DNA reads TGTGCCAGCAGTGTTGGAGGGGGCAGGGTCGCAACTAATGAAAAACTGTTTTTT. It is translated as CASSVGGGRVATNEKLFF.

This rearrangement joins TRBV19 to TRBJ1-6; D may be TRBD1 (6 bases). Germline V gene lookup returns CDR1 LNHDA and CDR2 SQIVND (reference sequence). The CDR3 is 14 amino acids. V was shortened by 5 bases and J by 9 bases, with 14 bases between the two germline ends. CDR3 in DNA: TGTGCCAGTAGTGTACAGGGCGCGAGTTCACCCCTCCACTTT. It encodes CASSVQGASSPLHF.

The sample holds a few counts of this clonotype. The chain carries TRBV9 and TRBJ1-6; 9 bases match TRBD1. The germline V gene encodes CDR1 SGDLS and CDR2 YYNGEE. The CDR3 length is 16 residues. V shed 3 bases, J shed 9 bases, and the junction held 10 bases outside the gene matches. DNA for the CDR3: TGTGCCAGCAGCGGGACCCAGGGGACAGGGTCTTCACCCCTCCACTTT. It encodes CASSGTQGTGSSPLHF.

This clonotype was observed at least ten times. The V gene is TRBV2, the J gene TRBJ2-5; 11 nucleotides align to TRBD2. From germline, CDR1 is SNHLY and CDR2 FYNNEI. V lost 3 bases to trimming and J lost 1 base; unmatched junction nucleotides: 4. The CDR3 has 16 amino acids. CDR3 in DNA: TGTGCCAGCAGTGATACTAGCGGGAGTTCCCAAGAGACCCAGTACTTC. This translates into CASSDTSGSSQETQYF.

This clonotype was detected ten times or more. V and J are TRBV9 and TRBJ2-1; D remains ambiguous. The CDR3 spans 13 residues. Germline loops: CDR1 SGDLS, CDR2 YYNGEE. Trimming left V 4 bases short and J 7 bases short, with 12 bases between. The CDR3 region is CASSPLSGNEQFF. CDR3 DNA sequence: TGTGCCAGCAGCCCTCTTAGTGGGAATGAGCAGTTCTTC. Looking up the rest from reference TRBV9 and TRBJ2-1 gives the full variable domain: DSGVTQTPKHLITATGQRVTLRCSPRSGDLSVYWYQQSLDQGLQFLIQYYNGEERAKGNILERFSAQQFPDLHSELNLSSLELGDSALYFCASSPLSGNEQFFGPGTRLTVL.

This clonotype showed up many times. The J gene is TRBJ1-1, the V gene TRBV28; D gene uncertain. V lost 3 bases and J 0 bases, leaving 8 bases between the germline ends. The CDR3 is 14 residues long. The germline V gene encodes CDR1 MDHEN and CDR2 SYDVKM. The CDR3 DNA follows: TGTGCCAGCAGTTTGGGCACAATGAACACTGAAGCTTTCTTT. Translated, it gives CASSLGTMNTEAFF.

This clonotype was detected many times. V and J are TRBV27 and TRBJ2-1, with TRBD2 matching 12 bases. CDR1 and CDR2 from the germline V gene are MNHEY and SMNVEV (reference sequence). V was clipped by 2 bases and J by 6 bases; unmatched bases: 5. The CDR3 is made up of 16 amino acids. CDR3 amino acids: CASSLRGLAGFNEQFF. The CDR3 bases are TGTGCCAGCAGTTTAAGGGGACTAGCGGGCTTCAATGAGCAGTTCTTC.

There are many counts of this clonotype. V gene TRBV2 combines with J gene TRBJ1-1; D is undetermined. CDR1 and CDR2 (germline): SNHLY, FYNNEI. Between the trimmed V and J ends, which lost 3 bases and 7 bases, there was a span of 9 bases. CDR3 size: 12 residues. The CDR3 reads CASSELQFEAFF. The CDR3 coding sequence is TGTGCCAGCAGTGAGTTACAGTTTGAAGCTTTCTTT.

This clonotype was seen many times. The chain carries TRBV3-1 and TRBJ1-2; 8 bases map to TRBD1. The CDR3 is 14 amino acids. J was trimmed by 8 bases and V by 2 bases; bases with no gene match: 7. CDR1 and CDR2 from the germline V gene are LGHDT and YNNKEL (reference sequence). As DNA, the CDR3 is TGTGCCAGCAGCCAATGGACAGGGTCTCCCGGCTACACCTTC. Translation gives CASSQWTGSPGYTF.

The genes are TRBV27 and TRBJ1-6; 9 bases agree with TRBD1. The V gene end was trimmed by 4 bases and the J gene end by 7 bases; junction bases not matched to a gene: 5. The CDR3 has 15 residues. Per the germline V gene, CDR1 is MNHEY and CDR2 is SMNVEV (reference sequence). CDR3 sequence reads: CASSYRQGVNSPLHF. The CDR3 region has the DNA TGTGCCAGCAGTTATCGACAGGGGGTAAATTCACCCCTCCACTTT.

This clonotype was observed at least ten times. The V gene is TRBV9, the J gene TRBJ2-1; 9 positions match TRBD2. J gave up 6 bases and V 3 bases, and 7 bases lay outside the gene matches. Germline V gene data show CDR1 as SGDLS and CDR2 as YYNGEE. The length of the CDR3 is 15 residues. The CDR3 DNA sequence: TGTGCCAGCAGCGCCGAAGCGGGGGGAGGCAATGAGCAGTTCTTC. Protein product: CASSAEAGGGNEQFF.

This clonotype was observed at least ten times. DNA of the CDR3: TGTGCCAGCAGCAGAACAGGGGGCGCCTACAATGAGCAGTTCTTC. It translates to CASSRTGGAYNEQFF. The chain employs TRBV28 and TRBJ2-1; 9 bases are a match to TRBD1. From germline, CDR1 is MDHEN and CDR2 SYDVKM. Germline trimming cut 6 bases from V and 2 bases from J; bases unmatched to any gene: 5. CDR3 length: 15 amino acids.

This clonotype was found many times. This chain uses TRBV7-2 with TRBJ1-6, with 9 bases matching TRBD1. After removal of 2 bases from V and 9 bases from J, the junction contained 8 bases not matched to a gene. The length of the CDR3 is 16 residues. Germline V lookup: CDR1 SGHTA, CDR2 FQGNSA. CDR3 sequence reads: CASSLKLGQGFSPLHF. The DNA of the CDR3 is TGTGCCAGCAGCTTAAAGCTGGGACAGGGTTTTTCACCCCTCCACTTT.

This rearrangement joins TRBV12-3 or TRBV12-4 to TRBJ2-3, with D tentatively TRBD1 or TRBD2 (6 bases each). V lost 6 bases and J 2 bases, leaving 9 bases between the germline ends. The CDR3 is 13 amino acids. CDR3 nucleotides: TGTGCCAGCAGGCGGGACACCACAGATACGCAGTATTTT. Translating gives CASRRDTTDTQYF.

This clonotype was seen ten or more times. The chain employs TRBV28 and TRBJ2-3; D ambiguous. Germline CDR1 is MDHEN and CDR2 is SYDVKM. This CDR3 has 15 residues. V shed 2 bases and J shed 0 bases, with 9 bases lying between them. Here the CDR3 DNA reads TGTGCCAGCAGTTTACAGAGACGTAGCACAGATACGCAGTATTTT. It is translated as CASSLQRRSTDTQYF.

Of note for this clonotype: Here the CDR3 omits its conserved ending phenylalanine or tryptophan, so a read error is the likely source. Because the CDR3's place on the DNA is in doubt, the DNA is left out and the CDR3 is given as listed by TCRdb. The chain combines TRBV9 with TRBJ1-2; TRBD1, as called in the table, went unchecked against the DNA. The CDR3 region is 18 residues in length, termini included. Germline lookup yields CDR1 SGDLS and CDR2 YYNGEE. The CDR3 spells CASSVSVTGQGPRAGSTL.

Ten or more counts support this clonotype. The chain carries TRBV5-1 and TRBJ1-4; the D gene is possibly TRBD1 (5 bases). Germline CDR1 SGHRS, CDR2 YFSETQ. This CDR3 has 15 amino acids. Trimming shortened V by 0 bases and J by 8 bases, and 14 bases separated the two germline ends. The CDR3 DNA sequence: TGCGCCAGCAGCTTGGCCGTGGGGGGTGGAGAAAAACTGTTTTTT. This translates into CASSLAVGGGEKLFF.

As concerns this clonotype: This may stem from a read error, because a much larger clone lies one nucleotide away. The rearrangement links TRBV18 to TRBJ2-6; 8 bases match TRBD1. This CDR3 is 16 amino acids long. Per the germline V gene, CDR1 is KGHSH and CDR2 is LQKENI. In nucleotides, the CDR3 is TGTGCCAGTTCGATGGGGACAGGTTACGGGGCCAACGCCCTGACTTTC. The encoded protein is CASSMGTGYGANALTF. Using reference TRBV18 and TRBJ2-6 for the parts outside the CDR3, the full variable domain is NAGVMQNPRHLVRRRGQEARLRCSPMKGHSHVYWYRQLPEEGLKFMVYLQKENIIDESGMPKERFSAEFPKEGPSILRIQQVVRGDSAAYFCASSMGTGYGANALTFGAGSRLTVL.

CDR3 sequence: CASRTLGTGPYEQYF. The CDR3 coding sequence is TGTGCCAGCAGAACCCTGGGGACAGGGCCTTACGAGCAGTACTTC. The chain couples TRBV28 to TRBJ2-7, with 9 bases matching TRBD1. CDR1 and CDR2 (germline): MDHEN, SYDVKM. This CDR3 comprises 15 residues. The V gene end was trimmed by 6 bases and the J gene end by 4 bases; junction bases not matched to a gene: 10.

This clonotype was found many times. The gene calls are TRBV7-9 and TRBJ2-7, with 8 nucleotides matching TRBD1. Looked up from germline, CDR1 is SEHNR and CDR2 is FQNEAQ (reference sequence). V dropped 4 bases and J dropped 1; count of bases not matched to a gene: 9. This CDR3 has 16 residues. CDR3: CASSSIGQGSSYEQYF. The CDR3 nucleotides are TGTGCCAGCAGCTCGATCGGACAGGGTTCGTCCTACGAGCAGTACTTC.

As for this clonotype: Here the CDR3 omits its conserved ending phenylalanine or tryptophan, so a read error is the likely source. The DNA is left out, because the CDR3 cannot be placed on it with certainty; the CDR3 is given as TCRdb lists it. The chain joins TRBV19 to TRBJ2-2; the D call of TRBD2 is as the table states it, not checked on the DNA. The CDR3 contains 20 residues when both ends are counted. CDR1 is LNHDA, CDR2 SQIVND, per germline (reference sequence). The CDR3 sequence: CASQASSGGAEVWTPGSCFV.

The chain employs TRBV19 and TRBJ2-5, with TRBD1 matching 9 bases. The ends lost 5 bases at V and 4 bases at J; junction bases unmatched: 5. CDR3 length equals 14 residues. Looked up from germline, CDR1 is LNHDA and CDR2 is SQIVND (reference sequence). The CDR3 coding sequence is TGTGCCAGTAGTCCAGGGGACAGGGTAGAGACCCAGTACTTC. It translates to CASSPGDRVETQYF.